This paragraph covers one T cell receptor beta chain sequence. The data were taken from a study of blood T cell repertoires in COVID-19. Authors' methods: Amplification of reference gene primers was used by the study to estimate nucleated cell counts. Profiled with immunoSEQ multiplex PCR; TCRdb holds only in-frame clones, not every one. The D gene and trimming were derived from the DNA, and the V and J assignments and clone size from that table. The sample has over 400,000 clones, roughly 85% seen once. This CDR3 spans 16 amino acids. Germline loops: CDR1 PRHDT, CDR2 FYEKMQ (reference sequence). Unmatched junction bases numbered 10, after V lost 5 bases and J lost 5 bases.

This chain links TRBV13 with TRBJ2-3, with 10 bases fitting TRBD1. The sample consisted of peripheral blood. The receptor was isolated from a human donor in a cohort sampled during active COVID-19. In nucleotides, the CDR3 is TGTGCCAGCAGCGCACCGGGACAGGGGCGCGGAGATACGCAGTATTTT. Amino acids: CASSAPGQGRGDTQYF.